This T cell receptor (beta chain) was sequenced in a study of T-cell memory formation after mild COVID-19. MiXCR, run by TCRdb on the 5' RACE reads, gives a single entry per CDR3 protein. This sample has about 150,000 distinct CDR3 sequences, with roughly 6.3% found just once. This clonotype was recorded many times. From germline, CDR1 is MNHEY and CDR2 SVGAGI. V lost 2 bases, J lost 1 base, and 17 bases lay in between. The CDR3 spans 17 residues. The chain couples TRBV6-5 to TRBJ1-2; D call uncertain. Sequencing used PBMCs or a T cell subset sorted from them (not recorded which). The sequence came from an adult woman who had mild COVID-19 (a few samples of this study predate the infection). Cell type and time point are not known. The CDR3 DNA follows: TGTGCCAGCAGTTACGATATTCCAGCCAACCGTAACTATGGCTACACCTTC. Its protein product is CASSYDIPANRNYGYTF.